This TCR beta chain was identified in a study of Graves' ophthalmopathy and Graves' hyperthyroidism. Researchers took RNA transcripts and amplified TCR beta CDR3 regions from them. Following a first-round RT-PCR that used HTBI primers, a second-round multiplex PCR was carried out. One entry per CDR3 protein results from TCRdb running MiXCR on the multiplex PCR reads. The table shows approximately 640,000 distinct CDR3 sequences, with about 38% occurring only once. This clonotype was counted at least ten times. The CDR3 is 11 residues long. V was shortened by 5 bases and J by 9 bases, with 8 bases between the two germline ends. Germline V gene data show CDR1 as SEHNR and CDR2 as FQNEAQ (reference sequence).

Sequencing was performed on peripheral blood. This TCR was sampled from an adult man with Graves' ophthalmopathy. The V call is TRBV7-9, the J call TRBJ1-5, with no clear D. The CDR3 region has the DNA TGTGCCAGCAGCGACCCCGGGCCCCAGCATTTT. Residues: CASSDPGPQHF.